The clone carrying this T cell receptor (beta chain) turned up a few times. This record comes from a study of early T cells in non-severe SARS-CoV-2 infection. TCRdb fed the 5' RACE reads into MiXCR, producing one record per CDR3 protein. Of 81,000 or so distinct CDR3 sequences listed, less than 15% were seen once; the top ten hold roughly 3.6%. The germline V gene encodes CDR1 DFQATT and CDR2 SNEGSKA (reference sequence). This CDR3 has 15 amino acids. The germline V and J ends were trimmed by 0 bases and 5 bases, with 13 bases remaining between them. The sample taken for sequencing was whole blood. This receptor was obtained from an adult who was a healthcare worker with PCR-confirmed SARS-CoV-2 infection or an uninfected control (not recorded which). The chain couples TRBV20-1 to TRBJ2-2; perhaps TRBD1 as D (6 bases). The CDR3 sequence is CSAREGATQTGELFF. CDR3 sequence (DNA): TGCAGTGCTAGAGAGGGGGCTACCCAGACCGGGGAGCTGTTTTTT.